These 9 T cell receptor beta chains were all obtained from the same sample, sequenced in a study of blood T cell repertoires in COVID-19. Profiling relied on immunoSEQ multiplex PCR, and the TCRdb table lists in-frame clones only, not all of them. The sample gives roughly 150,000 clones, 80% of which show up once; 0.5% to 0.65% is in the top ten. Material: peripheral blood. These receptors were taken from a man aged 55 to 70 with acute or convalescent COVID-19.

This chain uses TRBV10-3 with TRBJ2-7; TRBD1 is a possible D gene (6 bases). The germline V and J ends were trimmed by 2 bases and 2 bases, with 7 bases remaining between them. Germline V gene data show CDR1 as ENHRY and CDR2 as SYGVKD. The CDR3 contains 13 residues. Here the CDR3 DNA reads TGTGCCATCAGTGAGGGGGGCCCCTACGAGCAGTACTTC. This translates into CAISEGGPYEQYF.

The DNA of the CDR3 is TGTGCCAGCAGCTTGGACAACACAGATACGCAGTATTTT. Amino acid sequence: CASSLDNTDTQYF. The V call is TRBV5-6, the J call TRBJ2-3; D is unclear. Per germline, CDR1 SGHDT and CDR2 YYEEEE. The CDR3 totals 13 residues. V was cut by 0 bases and J by 2 bases, with 4 bases left in between.

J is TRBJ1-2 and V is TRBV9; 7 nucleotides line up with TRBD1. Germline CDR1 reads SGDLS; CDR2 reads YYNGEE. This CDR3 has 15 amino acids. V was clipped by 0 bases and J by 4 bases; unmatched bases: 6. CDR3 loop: CASSVGRGLGYGYTF. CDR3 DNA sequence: TGTGCCAGCAGCGTAGGAAGGGGGCTTGGCTATGGCTACACCTTC.

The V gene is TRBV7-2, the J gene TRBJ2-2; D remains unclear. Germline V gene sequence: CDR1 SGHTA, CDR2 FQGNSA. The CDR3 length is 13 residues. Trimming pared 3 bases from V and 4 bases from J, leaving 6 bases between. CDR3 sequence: CASSFRSTGELFF. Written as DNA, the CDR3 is TGTGCCAGCAGCTTCCGTAGCACCGGGGAGCTGTTTTTT.

The DNA of the CDR3 is TGTGCCAGCGATACGGGAAGGAACTATGGCTACACCTTC. As protein: CASDTGRNYGYTF. The chain is built from TRBV19 and TRBJ1-2, with D uncertain. The germline V gene has CDR1 LNHDA and CDR2 SQIVND (reference sequence). The CDR3 has 13 amino acids. V lost 9 bases to trimming and J lost 2 bases, with 13 bases between them.

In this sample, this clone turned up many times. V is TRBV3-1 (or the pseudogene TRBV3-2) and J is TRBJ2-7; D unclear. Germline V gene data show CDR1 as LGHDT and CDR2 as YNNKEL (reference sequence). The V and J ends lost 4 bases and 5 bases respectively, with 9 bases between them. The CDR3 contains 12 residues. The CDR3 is CASSLHMDEQYF. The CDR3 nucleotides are TGTGCCAGCAGCCTCCACATGGACGAGCAGTACTTC.

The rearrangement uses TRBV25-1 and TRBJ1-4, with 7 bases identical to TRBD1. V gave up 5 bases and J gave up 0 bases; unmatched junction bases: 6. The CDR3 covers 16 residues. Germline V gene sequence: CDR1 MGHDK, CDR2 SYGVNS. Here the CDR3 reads CASSLQGFATNEKLFF. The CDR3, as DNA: TGTGCCAGCAGTTTACAGGGGTTTGCAACTAATGAAAAACTGTTTTTT.

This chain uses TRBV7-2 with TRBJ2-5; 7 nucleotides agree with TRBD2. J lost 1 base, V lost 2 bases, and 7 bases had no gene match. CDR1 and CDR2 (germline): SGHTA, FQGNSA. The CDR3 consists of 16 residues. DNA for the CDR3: TGTGCCAGCAGCTTAAGGGCGGGAGAGCCCCAAGAGACCCAGTACTTC. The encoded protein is CASSLRAGEPQETQYF.

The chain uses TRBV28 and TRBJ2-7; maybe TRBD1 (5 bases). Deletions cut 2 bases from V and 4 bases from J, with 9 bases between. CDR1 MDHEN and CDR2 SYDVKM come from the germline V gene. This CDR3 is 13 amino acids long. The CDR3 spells CASSLTGPYEQYF. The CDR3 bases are TGTGCCAGCAGTTTAACAGGCCCGTACGAGCAGTACTTC.